Listed below are T cell receptor beta chains from one sample, sequenced in a study of CD8 T cells in ankylosing spondylitis. MiXCR, applied by TCRdb to the 5' RACE reads, yields one record per CDR3 protein. The sample holds tens of thousands of distinct CDR3 sequences, more than 5.5% seen once. Sequencing input: synovial fluid, either unsorted or a sorted T cell fraction (not recorded which). The receptors derive from a male donor with ankylosing spondylitis. Each CDR3 is given with its conserved first and last residue. Each record gives: clone size, V gene, J gene, D gene, CDR3 DNA, CDR3 protein. D genes are given only for firm matches. Where a row states a size, it is once, few, many or the class of an expanded clone; other rows omit it.

clone size: medium-sized
V gene: TRBV5-6
J gene: TRBJ2-1
D gene: -
CDR3 DNA: TGTGCCAGCAGCTTGCTGACAGGTTCCTACAATGAGCAGTTCTTC
CDR3 protein: CASSLLTGSYNEQFF

clone size: large
V gene: TRBV25-1
J gene: TRBJ2-1
D gene: -
CDR3 DNA: TGTGCCAGCAGTCCGAGGGGTTTCAATGAGCAGTTCTTC
CDR3 protein: CASSPRGFNEQFF

clone size: medium-sized
V gene: TRBV12-3/TRBV12-4
J gene: TRBJ2-1
D gene: TRBD1
CDR3 DNA: TGTGCCAGCAGACCCACAGGGGACGAGCAGTTCTTC
CDR3 protein: CASRPTGDEQFF

clone size: many
V gene: TRBV12-3/TRBV12-4
J gene: TRBJ2-5
D gene: -
CDR3 DNA: TGTGCCAGCAGTTCTCGCCCACTAGCTCTCGAGACCCAGTACTTC
CDR3 protein: CASSSRPLALETQYF

clone size: -
V gene: TRBV7-8
J gene: TRBJ2-6
D gene: -
CDR3 DNA: TGTGCCAGCAGCTCGAGATCACAGGTCTCTGGGGCCAACGTCCTGACTTTC
CDR3 protein: CASSSRSQVSGANVLTF

clone size: many
V gene: TRBV12-3/TRBV12-4
J gene: TRBJ2-1
D gene: -
CDR3 DNA: TGTGCCAGCAGTTCCCAGGGGGGCAATGAGCAGTTCTTC
CDR3 protein: CASSSQGGNEQFF

clone size: -
V gene: TRBV19
J gene: TRBJ1-1
D gene: -
CDR3 DNA: TGTGCCAGTAGTGCGTACCGGGACCTCACTGAAGCTTTCTTT
CDR3 protein: CASSAYRDLTEAFF

clone size: many
V gene: TRBV27
J gene: TRBJ2-7
D gene: -
CDR3 DNA: TGTGCCAGCAGATCTAGGGCGGGCCGTCGCGAGCAGTACTTC
CDR3 protein: CASRSRAGRREQYF

clone size: few
V gene: TRBV13
J gene: TRBJ1-1
D gene: -
CDR3 DNA: TGTGCCAGCAGCCATAGATTTACAGTGAACACTGAAGCTTTCTTT
CDR3 protein: CASSHRFTVNTEAFF

clone size: few
V gene: TRBV4-2
J gene: TRBJ1-2
D gene: -
CDR3 DNA: TGTGCCAGCAGCCAAGATGCAAATAACTATGGCTACACCTTC
CDR3 protein: CASSQDANNYGYTF

clone size: -
V gene: TRBV12-3/TRBV12-4
J gene: TRBJ1-5
D gene: TRBD1
CDR3 DNA: TGTGCCAGCACCCTTCGTTGGGACAGGGCATATAGCAATCAGCCCCAGCATTTT
CDR3 protein: CASTLRWDRAYSNQPQHF

clone size: few
V gene: TRBV5-1
J gene: TRBJ2-2
D gene: -
CDR3 DNA: TGCGCCAGCAGCAACCGGGCAACCACCGGGGAGCTGTTTTTT
CDR3 protein: CASSNRATTGELFF

clone size: many
V gene: TRBV11-2
J gene: TRBJ2-5
D gene: TRBD1
CDR3 DNA: TGTGCCTGGTCCCGGGACAGGGAAGAGACCCAGTACTTC
CDR3 protein: CAWSRDREETQYF

clone size: -
V gene: TRBV6-1
J gene: TRBJ1-5
D gene: TRBD1
CDR3 DNA: TGTGCCAGCAGTGAACAGGGGGCTGGGCGGCAGCCCCAGCATTTT
CDR3 protein: CASSEQGAGRQPQHF

clone size: many
V gene: TRBV18
J gene: TRBJ1-2
D gene: -
CDR3 DNA: TGTGCCAGCTCACCCCAGCAGGGTAACTATGGCTACACCTTC
CDR3 protein: CASSPQQGNYGYTF

clone size: many
V gene: TRBV7-6
J gene: TRBJ2-1
D gene: -
CDR3 DNA: TGTGCCAGCAGCTTAAGAATCTCCTACAATGAGCAGTTCTTC
CDR3 protein: CASSLRISYNEQFF

clone size: -
V gene: TRBV19
J gene: TRBJ2-3
D gene: TRBD1
CDR3 DNA: TGTGCCAGTAGTGAGGGGACAGGTACCTGGGCAGATACGCAGTATTTT
CDR3 protein: CASSEGTGTWADTQYF

clone size: many
V gene: TRBV6-1
J gene: TRBJ2-2
D gene: TRBD2
CDR3 DNA: TGTGCCAGCCGGACTAGCGCCACCGGGGAGCTGTTTTTT
CDR3 protein: CASRTSATGELFF

clone size: many
V gene: TRBV7-9
J gene: TRBJ1-4
D gene: -
CDR3 DNA: TGTGCCAGCAGCTCCCAGGGTGTGGCTAATGAAAAACTGTTTTTT
CDR3 protein: CASSSQGVANEKLFF

clone size: -
V gene: TRBV19
J gene: TRBJ1-1
D gene: -
CDR3 DNA: TGTGCCAGTAGCCACAGGGAGGGCGGCACTGAAGCTTTCTTT
CDR3 protein: CASSHREGGTEAFF

clone size: many
V gene: TRBV6-1
J gene: TRBJ1-1
D gene: -
CDR3 DNA: TGTGCCAGCACTACAACACAGGGCACTGAAGCTTTCTTT
CDR3 protein: CASTTTQGTEAFF

clone size: -
V gene: TRBV29-1
J gene: TRBJ2-1
D gene: TRBD2
CDR3 DNA: TGCAGCTTCAAACCAGCGGGGGGCGCTGAGCAGTTCTTC
CDR3 protein: CSFKPAGGAEQFF

clone size: -
V gene: TRBV7-9
J gene: TRBJ1-4
D gene: -
CDR3 DNA: TGTGCCAGCAGCCCCCCCCCCCGCTCGGGAAAACTGTTTTTT
CDR3 protein: CASSPPPRSGKLFF

clone size: medium-sized
V gene: TRBV12-3/TRBV12-4
J gene: TRBJ2-7
D gene: TRBD2
CDR3 DNA: TGTGCCAGCAGCCCTGCCCGAATTACTAGCGGGAGGGGATACGAGCAGTACTTC
CDR3 protein: CASSPARITSGRGYEQYF

clone size: many
V gene: TRBV18
J gene: TRBJ1-3
D gene: -
CDR3 DNA: TGTGCCAGCTCATCACGACAGAGCTCTGGAAACACCATATATTTT
CDR3 protein: CASSSRQSSGNTIYF

clone size: many
V gene: TRBV30
J gene: TRBJ1-6
D gene: -
CDR3 DNA: TGTGCCTGGAGTTACCCCCGGCAGGGTGGATCACCCCTCCACTTT
CDR3 protein: CAWSYPRQGGSPLHF

clone size: medium-sized
V gene: TRBV7-2
J gene: TRBJ2-3
D gene: -
CDR3 DNA: TGTGCCAACTCACAGGGCCCTTTCACAGATACGCAGTATTTT
CDR3 protein: CANSQGPFTDTQYF

clone size: many
V gene: TRBV28
J gene: TRBJ1-3
D gene: -
CDR3 DNA: TGTGCCAGCAGTTTCAGTACCATATATTTT
CDR3 protein: CASSFSTIYF

clone size: many
V gene: TRBV20-1
J gene: TRBJ2-7
D gene: TRBD2
CDR3 DNA: TGCAGTGCTTTTCGGGGGGGGCGCGAGCAGTACTTC
CDR3 protein: CSAFRGGREQYF

clone size: many
V gene: TRBV7-6
J gene: TRBJ1-1
D gene: -
CDR3 DNA: TGTGCCAGCAGCCAATCATGGGACACTGAAGCTTTCTTT
CDR3 protein: CASSQSWDTEAFF

clone size: few
V gene: TRBV20-1
J gene: TRBJ2-1
D gene: -
CDR3 DNA: TGCAGTGCTAGAGAGGGCCTAGCAGAAGATCCCCACAATGAGCAGTTCTTC
CDR3 protein: CSAREGLAEDPHNEQFF

clone size: -
V gene: TRBV5-1
J gene: TRBJ2-1
D gene: -
CDR3 DNA: TGCGCCAGCAGCTTGAATTGGGCAGGGGTCGCCTACAATGAGCAGTTCTTC
CDR3 protein: CASSLNWAGVAYNEQFF

clone size: -
V gene: TRBV30
J gene: TRBJ2-4
D gene: TRBD2
CDR3 DNA: TGTGCCTGGAGTGTACCTGCGGGAGGGGGCATTCAGTACTTC
CDR3 protein: CAWSVPAGGGIQYF

clone size: many
V gene: TRBV28
J gene: TRBJ1-3
D gene: TRBD1
CDR3 DNA: TGTGCCAGCAGTCCCCTGGGGTTCCAGGGGGGTGGAAACACCATATATTTT
CDR3 protein: CASSPLGFQGGGNTIYF

clone size: many
V gene: TRBV30
J gene: TRBJ2-7
D gene: TRBD2
CDR3 DNA: TGTGCCTGGACTCGACTAGCGGACCTCTACGAGCAGTACTTC
CDR3 protein: CAWTRLADLYEQYF

clone size: many
V gene: TRBV7-2
J gene: TRBJ1-5
D gene: -
CDR3 DNA: TGTGCCAGCAGCTTAAACAGGTTATCTGGGCCCCAGCATTTT
CDR3 protein: CASSLNRLSGPQHF

clone size: many
V gene: TRBV7-3
J gene: TRBJ2-2
D gene: -
CDR3 DNA: TGTGCCAGCAGCTTAAGTAACTCGGGTGGGGAGCTGTTTTTT
CDR3 protein: CASSLSNSGGELFF

clone size: few
V gene: TRBV7-3
J gene: TRBJ2-7
D gene: -
CDR3 DNA: TGTGCCAGCAGCCGTCGGCTCTACGAGCAGTACTTC
CDR3 protein: CASSRRLYEQYF

clone size: many
V gene: TRBV12-3/TRBV12-4
J gene: TRBJ2-1
D gene: -
CDR3 DNA: TGTGCCAGCAGTCCCCTGAGGGAGTTTCCTAATGAGCAGTTCTTC
CDR3 protein: CASSPLREFPNEQFF

clone size: few
V gene: TRBV4-1
J gene: TRBJ2-1
D gene: TRBD1
CDR3 DNA: TGCGCCAGCAGCCGAACACCAGGGGGCGAATGGGATGAGCAGTTCTTC
CDR3 protein: CASSRTPGGEWDEQFF

clone size: many
V gene: TRBV12-3/TRBV12-4
J gene: TRBJ2-1
D gene: -
CDR3 DNA: TGTGCCAGCAGTTTACCTCCAGAACGGAATGAGCAGTTCTTC
CDR3 protein: CASSLPPERNEQFF